The count of the clone carrying this TCR beta chain is one. This sample stems from a study of control samples from healthy donors and cancer patients. This CDR3 region has 14 residues. The germline V gene has CDR1 MDHEN and CDR2 SYDVKM. Deletions cut 3 bases from V and 6 bases from J, with 12 bases between. The table came from immunoSEQ multiplex PCR; TCRdb's copy has only in-frame clones and leaves some out. The data show more than 150,000 clones, 92% seen once. The sample consisted of blood. The chain joins TRBV28 to TRBJ2-4; no clear D gene. This TCR was sampled from a woman in her thirties in good health. Here the CDR3 DNA reads TGTGCCAGCAGTTTCTCGGTTTGGGGAAACATTCAGTACTTC. It codes for CASSFSVWGNIQYF.